This is a list of T cell receptor beta chains from one sample in a study of neurological immune-mediated disorders. From the 5' RACE reads, TCRdb called clonotypes with MiXCR, one entry per CDR3 protein. This table has some 80,000 distinct CDR3 sequences, about 5.6% appearing once. The sample comprised PBMCs. The receptor source for this set is a woman aged 55-70 years with multiple sclerosis. Both conserved end residues are part of each CDR3. D genes are given only for firm matches. Clone size is given for some rows only: seen once, a few or many times, or a class if the clone is expanded.

V gene: TRBV5-1
clone size: many
J gene: TRBJ2-7
D gene: TRBD1
CDR3 protein: CASSAGTGSYEQYF
CDR3 DNA: TGCGCCAGCAGCGCCGGGACAGGGAGTTACGAGCAGTACTTC

V gene: TRBV5-6
clone size: many
J gene: TRBJ1-1
D gene: -
CDR3 protein: CASSSELNTEAFF
CDR3 DNA: TGTGCCAGCAGCTCAGAGTTGAACACTGAAGCTTTCTTT

V gene: TRBV19
clone size: -
J gene: TRBJ1-2
D gene: -
CDR3 protein: CASFTSYYGYTF
CDR3 DNA: TGTGCCAGTTTTACCTCCTATTATGGCTACACCTTC

V gene: TRBV6-1
clone size: few
J gene: TRBJ2-2
D gene: TRBD2
CDR3 protein: CASGGAGEYTGELFF
CDR3 DNA: TGTGCAAGCGGGGGAGCGGGGGAGTACACCGGGGAGCTGTTTTTT

V gene: TRBV20-1
clone size: many
J gene: TRBJ1-2
D gene: -
CDR3 protein: CSASSGRTNYGYTF
CDR3 DNA: TGCAGTGCTAGTTCCGGGCGTACTAACTATGGCTACACCTTC

V gene: TRBV2
clone size: many
J gene: TRBJ2-7
D gene: -
CDR3 protein: CASNRADNSYEQYF
CDR3 DNA: TGTGCCAGCAATAGGGCCGACAACTCCTACGAGCAGTACTTC

V gene: TRBV5-1
clone size: many
J gene: TRBJ1-1
D gene: -
CDR3 protein: CASSRRPNTEAFF
CDR3 DNA: TGCGCCAGCAGCCGTCGTCCGAACACTGAAGCTTTCTTT

V gene: TRBV5-6
clone size: many
J gene: TRBJ2-1
D gene: -
CDR3 protein: CASSTRLSSYNEQFF
CDR3 DNA: TGTGCCAGCAGCACCCGACTTAGCTCCTACAATGAGCAGTTCTTC

V gene: TRBV20-1
clone size: many
J gene: TRBJ2-5
D gene: -
CDR3 protein: CSAPYAIGTQYF
CDR3 DNA: TGCAGTGCTCCCTATGCGATTGGGACCCAGTACTTC

V gene: TRBV28
clone size: many
J gene: TRBJ2-5
D gene: -
CDR3 protein: CATGGETQYF
CDR3 DNA: TGTGCCACAGGGGGGGAGACCCAGTACTTC

V gene: TRBV30
clone size: few
J gene: TRBJ2-7
D gene: -
CDR3 protein: CAWSQSAYEQYF
CDR3 DNA: TGTGCCTGGAGCCAGAGTGCCTACGAGCAGTACTTC

V gene: TRBV3-1
clone size: many
J gene: TRBJ2-5
D gene: -
CDR3 protein: CASSQVVAAETQYF
CDR3 DNA: TGTGCCAGCAGCCAAGTGGTAGCGGCAGAGACCCAGTACTTC

V gene: TRBV6-5
clone size: many
J gene: TRBJ2-3
D gene: TRBD2
CDR3 protein: CASSYLLAGSSTDTQYF
CDR3 DNA: TGTGCCAGCAGTTACCTACTAGCGGGGTCTAGCACAGATACGCAGTATTTT

V gene: TRBV5-1
clone size: many
J gene: TRBJ2-5
D gene: -
CDR3 protein: CASSSSVPAGETQYF
CDR3 DNA: TGCGCCAGCAGCTCATCCGTCCCCGCCGGAGAGACCCAGTACTTC

V gene: TRBV6-1
clone size: many
J gene: TRBJ1-3
D gene: -
CDR3 protein: CASSERGGLDTIYF
CDR3 DNA: TGTGCCAGCAGTGAAAGAGGGGGGCTCGACACCATATATTTT

V gene: TRBV18
clone size: many
J gene: TRBJ1-5
D gene: -
CDR3 protein: CASSPLGREDQPQHF
CDR3 DNA: TGTGCCAGCTCACCGTTAGGCAGGGAGGACCAGCCCCAGCATTTT

V gene: TRBV5-8
clone size: many
J gene: TRBJ2-1
D gene: TRBD1
CDR3 protein: CASSSGQSVGGEQFF
CDR3 DNA: TGTGCCAGCAGCTCGGGACAGTCGGTAGGGGGTGAGCAGTTCTTC

V gene: TRBV7-2
clone size: many
J gene: TRBJ2-1
D gene: -
CDR3 protein: CASSLSLGGYNEQFF
CDR3 DNA: TGTGCCAGCAGCTTATCCCTCGGGGGATACAATGAGCAGTTCTTC

V gene: TRBV5-1
clone size: -
J gene: TRBJ1-1
D gene: TRBD1
CDR3 protein: CASSFGQGRAEAFF
CDR3 DNA: TGCGCCAGCAGCTTTGGACAGGGTCGTGCCGAAGCTTTCTTC

V gene: TRBV29-1
clone size: many
J gene: TRBJ1-2
D gene: TRBD1
CDR3 protein: CSALPTGTEHYGYTF
CDR3 DNA: TGCAGCGCCCTCCCGACCGGGACAGAACATTATGGCTACACCTTC

V gene: TRBV3-1
clone size: many
J gene: TRBJ2-3
D gene: -
CDR3 protein: CASSPTSATDTQYF
CDR3 DNA: TGTGCCAGCAGCCCCACGAGCGCCACAGATACGCAGTATTTT

V gene: TRBV20-1
clone size: many
J gene: TRBJ2-7
D gene: -
CDR3 protein: CSARDGDGGSYEQYF
CDR3 DNA: TGCAGTGCTAGAGATGGCGACGGAGGGTCCTACGAGCAGTACTTC

V gene: TRBV5-5
clone size: -
J gene: TRBJ2-1
D gene: -
CDR3 protein: CASSFYICSPSGGPSSYNEQFF
CDR3 DNA: -